The clone carrying this T cell receptor (beta chain) was found once. The target antigen is unknown. This entry is derived from a study of cytomegalovirus exposure and HLA in healthy donors. Study-level points and caveats: Among TCR beta chains, those listed as cytomegalovirus-associated numbered approximately 150. A later analysis associated 16,951 TCR beta sequences with HLA alleles at a 0.05 false discovery rate.

The CDR3 extends over 11 amino acids. Germline V gene data show CDR1 as SNHLY and CDR2 as FYNNEI. Trimming left V 1 base short and J 11 bases short, with 8 bases between. A multiplex PCR was run with 60 Vbeta primers and 13 Jbeta primers. The method was immunoSEQ multiplex PCR; TCRdb's version includes in-frame clones alone and lacks a portion of them. The sample lists under 35,000 clones; 62% were seen once. This TCR was sampled from a male donor in good health and CMV-seropositive. The rearrangement joins TRBV2 to TRBJ1-1; D call uncertain. Sequenced: PBMCs. CDR3 coding DNA: TGTGCCAGCAGTGAAGTACCCCGGGCTTTCTTT. This codes for CASSEVPRAFF.